This T cell receptor beta chain was found in a study of T-cell memory formation after mild COVID-19. Broader study findings: Those CD4+ clones that contracted were mainly in CM and EM (CD8+ ones in EMRA).

Trimming took off 5 bases at V and 6 bases at J, with 7 bases between the two ends. This CDR3 has 11 amino acids. TCRdb re-called the 5' RACE reads with MiXCR, one entry per CDR3 protein. Here the sample spans roughly 300,000 distinct CDR3 sequences, over 7% being singletons. There are a few counts of this clonotype. Its specificity is not known. Source material: PBMCs or a T cell subset sorted from them (not recorded which). This chain uses TRBV12-3 or TRBV12-4 with TRBJ1-1; D uncertain. This receptor was taken from a young man who had mild COVID-19 (a few samples of this study predate the infection). Cell type and time point are not known. The CDR3 reads CASSLLSEAFF. The CDR3 DNA follows: TGTGCCAGCAGTCTTCTATCTGAAGCTTTCTTT.